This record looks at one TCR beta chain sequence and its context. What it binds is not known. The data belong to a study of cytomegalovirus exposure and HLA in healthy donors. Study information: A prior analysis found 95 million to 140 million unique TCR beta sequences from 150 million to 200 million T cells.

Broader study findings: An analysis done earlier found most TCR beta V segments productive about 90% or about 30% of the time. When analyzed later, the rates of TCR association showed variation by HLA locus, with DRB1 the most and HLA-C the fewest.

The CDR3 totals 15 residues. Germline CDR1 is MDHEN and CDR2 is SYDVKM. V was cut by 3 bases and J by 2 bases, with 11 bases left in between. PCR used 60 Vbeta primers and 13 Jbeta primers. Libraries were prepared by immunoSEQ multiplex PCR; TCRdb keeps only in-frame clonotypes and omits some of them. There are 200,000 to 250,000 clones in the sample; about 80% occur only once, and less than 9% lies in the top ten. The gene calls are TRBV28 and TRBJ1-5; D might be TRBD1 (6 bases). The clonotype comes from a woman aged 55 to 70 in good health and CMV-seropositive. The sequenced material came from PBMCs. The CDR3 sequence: CASSFGAGGNQPQHF. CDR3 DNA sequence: TGTGCCAGCAGTTTTGGCGCAGGGGGCAATCAGCCCCAGCATTTT.